These T cell receptor beta chains were read from a single sample in a study of a mutant IDH1 vaccine in newly diagnosed glioma. Here immunoSEQ multiplex PCR was the method, and the copy in TCRdb shows in-frame clones only, minus some. Of some 21,000 clones in the sample, around 82% were seen once. No cognate antigen is known for these TCRs. The input for sequencing was PBMCs, taken from a glioma patient whose treatment included an IDH1 peptide vaccine. These receptors were obtained from a middle-aged man with glioma. Both conserved end residues are part of each CDR3. The D gene is left open where the match is weak. Clone size is stated in some rows and not others, as once, few, many or a class when expanded.

>TRBJ2-7|-|TRBV25-1|-
CASGGDTTYEQYF
TGTGCCAGCGGAGGGGACACGACCTACGAGCAGTACTTC
>TRBJ2-3|TRBD1|TRBV2|-
CASSSGQGTDTQYF
TGTGCCAGCAGTAGTGGACAGGGGACAGATACGCAGTATTTT
>TRBJ2-7|-|TRBV19|-
CASSPGGPYEQYF
TGTGCCAGTAGTCCAGGTGGTCCCTACGAGCAGTACTTC
>TRBJ1-3|-|TRBV4-1|-
CASSRQPGTPDSGNTIYF
TGCGCCAGCAGCCGGCAACCCGGGACACCCGACTCTGGAAACACCATATATTTT
>TRBJ2-1|-|TRBV11-1|few
CASSRGTYNEQFF
TGTGCCAGCAGCCGCGGGACCTACAATGAGCAGTTCTTC
>TRBJ2-2|TRBD2|TRBV7-2|-
CASSLGLAGGNTGELFF
TGTGCCAGCAGCTTAGGTTTAGCGGGAGGGAACACCGGGGAGCTGTTTTTT
>TRBJ2-1|TRBD2|TRBV6-6|-
CASSLTSAEQFF
TGTGCCAGCAGTCTTACTAGCGCTGAGCAGTTCTTC
>TRBJ2-3|-|TRBV27|-
CASSLVQATDTQYF
TGTGCCAGCAGTTTGGTCCAGGCAACAGATACGCAGTATTTT
>TRBJ2-7|TRBD2|TRBV28|-
CASRKLAGIAYEQYF
TGTGCCAGCAGAAAGCTAGCGGGAATCGCCTACGAGCAGTACTTC
>TRBJ2-7|-|TRBV5-6|-
CASSLVEADYEQYF
TGTGCCAGCAGCTTGGTAGAGGCCGACTACGAGCAGTACTTC
>TRBJ1-5|-|TRBV7-2|-
CASSLSQDQPQHF
TGTGCCAGCAGCTTAAGTCAGGATCAGCCCCAGCATTTT
>TRBJ1-4|-|TRBV28|-
CASATEGREKLFF
TGTGCCAGCGCCACGGAGGGGCGTGAAAAACTGTTTTTT
>TRBJ2-3|TRBD1|TRBV5-1|-
CASSPGTGSNTDTQYF
TGCGCCAGCAGCCCCGGGACAGGGTCTAACACAGATACGCAGTATTTT
>TRBJ2-2|TRBD1|TRBV18|-
CASSSRTGDTGELFF
TGTGCCAGCTCATCCCGGACAGGGGATACCGGGGAGCTGTTTTTT
>TRBJ2-5|-|TRBV18|-
CASSPMQQETQYF
TGTGCCAGCTCACCGATGCAGCAGGAGACCCAGTACTTC
>TRBJ1-4|-|TRBV2|-
CASSLRGGEKLFF
TGTGCCAGCAGTTTAAGGGGGGGTGAAAAACTGTTTTTT
>TRBJ1-5|TRBD1|TRBV18|-
CASSSNLGTGQPQHF
TGTGCCAGCTCATCGAATCTAGGGACAGGGCAGCCCCAGCATTTT
>TRBJ1-1|-|TRBV19|-
CASKAESNTEAFF
TGTGCCAGTAAGGCGGAATCGAACACTGAAGCTTTCTTT
>TRBJ1-1|-|TRBV28|-
CASKTGNTEAFF
TGTGCCAGCAAAACGGGAAACACTGAAGCTTTCTTT
>TRBJ2-1|-|TRBV6-6|-
CASSYSLAKTYNEQFF
TGTGCCAGCAGTTACTCGTTAGCGAAAACCTACAATGAGCAGTTCTTC
>TRBJ1-2|-|TRBV19|-
CASSIGQLDGYTF
TGTGCCAGTAGTATAGGACAGTTGGATGGCTACACCTTC
>TRBJ2-7|-|TRBV5-1|-
CATNSRDTSYEQYF
TGCGCCACCAACTCTCGGGACACCTCCTACGAGCAGTACTTC
>TRBJ2-2|-|TRBV18|-
CASSPRQGELFF
TGTGCCAGCTCACCTAGACAGGGGGAGCTGTTTTTT
>TRBJ1-4|-|TRBV7-9|few
CASSWGEKLFF
TGTGCCAGCAGCTGGGGCGAAAAACTGTTTTTT
>TRBJ2-3|-|TRBV7-2|-
CASSLGLAPGTQYF
TGTGCCAGCAGCTTAGGCCTCGCACCGGGTACGCAGTATTTT
>TRBJ1-6|-|TRBV6-5|-
CASSAGHHNSPLHF
TGTGCCAGCAGTGCGGGACATCATAATTCACCCCTCCACTTT
>TRBJ2-1|-|TRBV7-3|-
CASSRQRREEQFF
TGTGCCAGCAGCCGCCAGCGGCGGGAAGAGCAGTTCTTC
>TRBJ2-5|-|TRBV7-8|-
CASSLGGRDKETQYF
TGTGCCAGCAGCTTAGGTGGGCGGGATAAAGAGACCCAGTACTTC
>TRBJ1-2|TRBD1|TRBV2|few
CASAGQGYGYTF
TGTGCCAGCGCGGGACAGGGGTATGGCTACACCTTC
>TRBJ2-7|TRBD1|TRBV6-1|once
CASSPDDRGHNEQYF
TGTGCCAGCAGCCCCGACGACAGGGGGCACAACGAGCAGTACTTC
>TRBJ1-3|-|TRBV11-1|-
CASSFRLTGPPGNTIYF
TGTGCCAGCAGCTTTCGACTAACAGGGCCCCCTGGAAACACCATATATTTT
>TRBJ2-1|-|TRBV21-1|-
CASSKSGGGEQFF
TGTGCCAGCAGCAAATCGGGGGGAGGTGAGCAGTTCTTC
>TRBJ2-5|TRBD2|TRBV2|-
CATSTPTSLETQYF
TGTGCCACCAGCACCCCGACTAGCCTCGAGACCCAGTACTTC
>TRBJ1-1|-|TRBV19|medium-sized
CASTPFRAGNTEAFF
TGTGCCAGCACCCCTTTCAGGGCGGGGAACACTGAAGCTTTCTTT
>TRBJ1-4|-|TRBV14|-
CASSQARAATNEKLFF
TGTGCCAGCAGCCAAGCCAGGGCTGCAACTAATGAAAAACTGTTTTTT
>TRBJ1-2|-|TRBV27|once
CASSLFWGNGYTF
TGTGCCAGCAGTTTATTCTGGGGGAATGGCTACACCTTC
>TRBJ2-7|-|TRBV7-3|few
CASSLDYRYEQYF
TGTGCCAGCAGCTTAGACTACCGCTACGAGCAGTACTTC
>TRBJ2-2|TRBD1|TRBV5-4|-
CASSPLTGGGTGELFF
TGTGCCAGCAGCCCTTTAACAGGGGGCGGAACCGGGGAGCTGTTTTTT
>TRBJ2-6|-|TRBV2|-
CASTTQGLGANVLTF
TGTGCCAGTACTACTCAGGGGCTTGGGGCCAACGTCCTGACTTTC
>TRBJ2-3|-|TRBV5-1|once
CASSFPGEDTQYF
TGCGCCAGCAGCTTCCCGGGGGAGGATACGCAGTATTTT
>TRBJ2-7|TRBD2|TRBV5-1|-
CASSLASGGPPYEQYF
TGCGCCAGCAGCTTGGCTAGCGGGGGTCCCCCTTACGAGCAGTACTTC
>TRBJ2-5|-|TRBV7-9|-
CASTRGAGETQYF
TGTGCCAGCACCCGCGGAGCGGGAGAGACCCAGTACTTC
>TRBJ2-7|-|TRBV27|-
CASSLGTTYEQYF
TGTGCCAGCAGTTTAGGCACAACCTACGAGCAGTACTTC
>TRBJ1-1|-|TRBV6-6|-
CASLWQNTEAFF
TGTGCCAGTCTGTGGCAGAACACTGAAGCTTTCTTT
>TRBJ1-2|-|TRBV18|-
CASSLNREYGYTF
TGTGCCAGCTCACTCAATCGGGAATATGGCTACACCTTC
>TRBJ1-5|-|TRBV27|-
CASSFNGNQPQHF
TGTGCCAGCAGTTTTAACGGAAATCAGCCCCAGCATTTT
>TRBJ2-3|TRBD2|TRBV28|-
CASSWGLAVTDTQYF
TGTGCCAGCAGTTGGGGACTAGCGGTCACAGATACGCAGTATTTT